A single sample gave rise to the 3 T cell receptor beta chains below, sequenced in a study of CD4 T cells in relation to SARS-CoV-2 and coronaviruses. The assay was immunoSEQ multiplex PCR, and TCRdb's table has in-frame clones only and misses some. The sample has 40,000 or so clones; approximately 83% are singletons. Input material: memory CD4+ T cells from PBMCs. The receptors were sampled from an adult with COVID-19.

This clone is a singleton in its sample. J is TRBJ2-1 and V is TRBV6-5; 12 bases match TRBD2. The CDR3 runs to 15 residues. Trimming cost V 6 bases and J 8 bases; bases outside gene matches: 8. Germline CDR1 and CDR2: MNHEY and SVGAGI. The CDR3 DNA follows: TGTGCCAGCAGCCTATTGTCTAGCGGGAGGGATGAGCAGTTCTTC. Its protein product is CASSLLSSGRDEQFF.

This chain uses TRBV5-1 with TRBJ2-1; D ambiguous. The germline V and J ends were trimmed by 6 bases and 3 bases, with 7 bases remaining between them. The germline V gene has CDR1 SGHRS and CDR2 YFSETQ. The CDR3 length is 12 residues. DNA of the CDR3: TGCGCCAGCACCCTGAACTACAATGAGCAGTTCTTC. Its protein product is CASTLNYNEQFF.

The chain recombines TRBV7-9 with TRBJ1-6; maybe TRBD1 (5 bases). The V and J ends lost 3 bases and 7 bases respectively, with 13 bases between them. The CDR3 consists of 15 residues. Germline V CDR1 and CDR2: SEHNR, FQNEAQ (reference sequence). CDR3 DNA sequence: TGTGCCAGCAGCTTGGAGGGGCAGGGAAATTCACCCCTCCACTTT. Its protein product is CASSLEGQGNSPLHF.